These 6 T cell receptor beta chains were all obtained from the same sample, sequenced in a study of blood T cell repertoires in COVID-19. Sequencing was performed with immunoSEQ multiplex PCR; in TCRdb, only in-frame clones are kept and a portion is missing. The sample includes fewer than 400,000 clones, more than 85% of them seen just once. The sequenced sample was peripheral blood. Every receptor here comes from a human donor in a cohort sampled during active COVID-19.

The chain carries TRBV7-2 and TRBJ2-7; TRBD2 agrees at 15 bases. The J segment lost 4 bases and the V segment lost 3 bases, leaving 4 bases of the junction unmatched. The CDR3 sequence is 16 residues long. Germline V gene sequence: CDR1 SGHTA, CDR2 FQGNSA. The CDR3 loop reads CASSFRGLAGGYEQYF. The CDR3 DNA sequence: TGTGCCAGCAGCTTTAGGGGACTAGCGGGAGGTTACGAGCAGTACTTC.

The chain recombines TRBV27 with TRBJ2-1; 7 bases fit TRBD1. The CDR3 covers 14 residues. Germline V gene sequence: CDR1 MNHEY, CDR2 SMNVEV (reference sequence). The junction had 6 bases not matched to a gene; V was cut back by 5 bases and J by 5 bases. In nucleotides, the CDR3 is TGTGCCAGCAGTGGACGACAGGGTGACAATGAGCAGTTCTTC. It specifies CASSGRQGDNEQFF.

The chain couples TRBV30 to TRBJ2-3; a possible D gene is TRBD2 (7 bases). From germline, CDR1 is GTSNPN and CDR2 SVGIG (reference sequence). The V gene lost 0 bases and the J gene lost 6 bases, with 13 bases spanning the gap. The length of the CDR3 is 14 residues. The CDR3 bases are TGTGCCTGGAGTGTAGGGGGGGGTGATGATACGCAGTATTTT. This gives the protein CAWSVGGGDDTQYF.

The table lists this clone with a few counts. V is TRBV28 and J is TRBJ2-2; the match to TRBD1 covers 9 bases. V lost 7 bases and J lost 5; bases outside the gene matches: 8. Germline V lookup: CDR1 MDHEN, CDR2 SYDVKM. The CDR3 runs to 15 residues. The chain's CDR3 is CASTPAGTGTGELFF. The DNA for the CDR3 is TGTGCCAGCACCCCAGCCGGGACAGGGACCGGGGAGCTGTTTTTT. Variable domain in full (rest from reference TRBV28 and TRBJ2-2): DVKVTQSSRYLVKRTGEKVFLECVQDMDHENMFWYRQDPGLGLRLIYFSYDVKMKEKGDIPEGYSVSREKKERFSLILESASTNQTSMYLCASTPAGTGTGELFFGEGSRLTVL.

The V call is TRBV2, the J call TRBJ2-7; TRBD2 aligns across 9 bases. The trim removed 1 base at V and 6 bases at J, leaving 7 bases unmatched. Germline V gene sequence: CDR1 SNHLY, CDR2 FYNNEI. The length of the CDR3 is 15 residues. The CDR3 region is CASSEGLAGPGEQYF. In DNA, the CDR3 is TGTGCCAGCAGTGAAGGTCTAGCGGGGCCAGGCGAGCAGTACTTC.

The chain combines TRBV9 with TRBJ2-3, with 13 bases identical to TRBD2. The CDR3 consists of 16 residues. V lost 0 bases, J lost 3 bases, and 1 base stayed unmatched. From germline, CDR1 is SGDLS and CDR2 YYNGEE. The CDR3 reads CASSVELAGGTDTQYF. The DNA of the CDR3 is TGTGCCAGCAGCGTAGAACTAGCGGGAGGGACAGATACGCAGTATTTT.